The clone carrying this T cell receptor (beta chain) appeared a few times. Its cognate antigen is unknown. V lost 2 bases to trimming and J lost 4 bases; unmatched junction nucleotides: 7. CDR3 size: 15 residues. The V gene's germline CDR1 is SGHDT and CDR2 YYEEEE. This specimen comes from a study of cytomegalovirus exposure and HLA in healthy donors. Findings and limits, study-wide: For TCR beta chains, V- and J-gene trimming was later linked to a missense DCLRE1C variant.

A multiplex PCR was run with 60 Vbeta primers and 13 Jbeta primers. Repertoires were generated with immunoSEQ multiplex PCR, while TCRdb's copy carries only in-frame clones and drops some. The sample yields about 130,000 clones, about 82% seen once. The genes are TRBV5-6 and TRBJ2-7, with 9 bases fitting TRBD1. This receptor was taken from a boy younger than 18 in good health and CMV-seronegative. Sample: PBMCs. The CDR3 nucleotides are TGTGCCAGCAGCTTTTACAGGGGGCTGGGGTACGAGCAGTACTTC. It codes for CASSFYRGLGYEQYF.